These 18 T cell receptor beta chains share one sample of origin, sequenced in a study of T cell responses to AZD1222 COVID-19 vaccine. Method: immunoSEQ multiplex PCR; TCRdb's copy keeps in-frame clones and lacks some. The table lists approximately 70,000 clones, 85% of them singletons. Sequencing was performed on peripheral blood, taken on day 0 of AZD1222 vaccination. The receptors shown here come from an adult in good health.

The chain uses TRBV7-9 and TRBJ2-7; D not resolved. This CDR3 has 12 residues. Germline CDR1 SEHNR, CDR2 FQNEAQ (reference sequence). Trimming removed 7 bases at V and 5 bases at J, with 12 bases between. CDR3 in DNA: TGTGCCAGCAACTCCGGAATCGACGAGCAGTACTTC. It specifies CASNSGIDEQYF.

The chain is built from TRBV9 and TRBJ2-5; 11 bases line up with TRBD2. V was clipped by 5 bases and J by 7 bases; unmatched bases: 10. CDR3 length equals 15 residues. The germline CDR1 and CDR2 sequences are SGDLS and YYNGEE. CDR3 DNA sequence: TGTGCCAGCAGTCTTAGCGGGGGGGACCTCAGGACCCAGTACTTC. Translating it yields CASSLSGGDLRTQYF.

The genes are TRBV2 and TRBJ2-6, with D possibly matching TRBD2 (6 bases). The CDR3 is made up of 17 amino acids. Trimming removed 7 bases at V and 0 bases at J, with 16 bases between. The germline CDR1 and CDR2 sequences are SNHLY and FYNNEI. CDR3 sequence reads: CASTRERSISGANVLTF. The CDR3 DNA reads TGTGCCAGCACCCGGGAGCGTAGTATCTCTGGGGCCAACGTCCTGACTTTC. The variable domain in full, completed from reference TRBV2 and TRBJ2-6, reads EPEVTQTPSHQVTQMGQEVILRCVPISNHLYFYWYRQILGQKVEFLVSFYNNEISEKSEIFDDQFSVERPDGSNFTLKIRSTKLEDSAMYFCASTRERSISGANVLTFGAGSRLTVL.

The chain recombines TRBV20-1 with TRBJ1-5, with D hard to call. Germline CDR1 DFQATT, CDR2 SNEGSKA (reference sequence). The V and J ends lost 7 bases and 7 bases respectively, with 5 bases between them. The CDR3 runs 9 residues. The CDR3 loop reads CSVCQPQHF. The CDR3 bases are TGCAGTGTTTGCCAGCCCCAGCATTTT.

CDR3 protein: CAISGESWGDLSHEQFF. CDR3 DNA: TGTGCCATCAGTGGGGAGTCATGGGGGGACTTAAGCCATGAGCAGTTCTTC. This chain connects TRBV10-3 to TRBJ2-1, with D tentatively TRBD2 (6 bases). Trimming removed 4 bases from V and 8 bases from J, with 24 bases in between. The CDR3 is 17 amino acids. CDR1 ENHRY and CDR2 SYGVKD come from the germline V gene.

V usage is TRBV18 and J usage is TRBJ1-2; tentatively, D is TRBD1 (6 bases). The germline V gene encodes CDR1 KGHSH and CDR2 LQKENI. The CDR3 has 13 amino acids. Between the trimmed V and J ends, which lost 5 bases and 4 bases, there was a span of 11 bases. This CDR3 reads CASSNRDTYGYTF. CDR3 in DNA: TGTGCCAGCTCAAACCGGGACACCTATGGCTACACCTTC.

V and J are TRBV3-1 (or the pseudogene TRBV3-2) and TRBJ1-1; D gene unclear. The CDR3 is 13 residues long. The V gene's germline CDR1 is LGHDT and CDR2 YNNKEL (reference sequence). V shed 2 bases and J shed 0 bases, with 4 bases lying between them. This CDR3 is CASSQNMNTEAFF. CDR3 DNA: TGTGCCAGCAGCCAAAATATGAACACTGAAGCTTTCTTT.

V is TRBV27 and J is TRBJ1-1; D is uncertain. The V and J ends lost 6 bases and 5 bases respectively, with 13 bases between them. CDR1 and CDR2 from the germline V gene are MNHEY and SMNVEV (reference sequence). CDR3 length: 13 residues. The CDR3 here is CASRGGVGTEAFF. DNA of the CDR3: TGTGCCAGCAGGGGCGGGGTTGGTACTGAAGCTTTCTTT.

The chain recombines TRBV24-1 with TRBJ2-3; no firm D call. The V and J ends lost 5 bases and 1 base respectively, with 9 bases between them. Germline CDR1 reads KGHDR; CDR2 reads SFDVKD. This CDR3 contains 14 residues. The CDR3 bases are TGTGCCACCAGTGTAGGAGATGGCACAGATACGCAGTATTTT. Translating it yields CATSVGDGTDTQYF.

The chain employs TRBV19 and TRBJ1-5, with D possibly being TRBD1 (6 bases). CDR1 is LNHDA and CDR2 is SQIVND in the germline V gene (reference sequence). V was cut by 0 bases and J by 6 bases, with 15 bases left in between. CDR3 size: 16 residues. CDR3 residues: CASSIDLGGSGQPQHF. The CDR3 DNA is TGTGCCAGTAGTATAGATCTCGGGGGCTCGGGTCAGCCCCAGCATTTT.

The rearrangement joins TRBV20-1 to TRBJ2-3; weak D call: TRBD1 (5 bases). The CDR3 loop spans 11 amino acids. V was shortened by 7 bases and J by 7 bases, with 12 bases between the two germline ends. Germline V gives CDR1 DFQATT, CDR2 SNEGSKA (reference sequence). The CDR3 DNA reads TGCAGTGGGGGCCATCGAAATACGCAGTATTTT. Translating it yields CSGGHRNTQYF.

The chain links TRBV5-1 to TRBJ1-2, with D hard to call. The V gene lost 4 bases and the J gene lost 7 bases, with 11 bases spanning the gap. CDR1 and CDR2 from the germline V gene are SGHRS and YFSETQ. The CDR3 is 12 residues long. The CDR3 nucleotides are TGCGCCAGCAGCCCACTGGATGGTGGCTACACCTTC. As protein: CASSPLDGGYTF.

In DNA form, the CDR3 reads TGTGCCAGCAGCCCCAGAGGTACAGGGGACTACGAGCAGTACTTC. Protein product: CASSPRGTGDYEQYF. The V call is TRBV6-5, the J call TRBJ2-7; 7 bases agree with TRBD1. Trimming cost V 6 bases and J 3 bases; bases outside gene matches: 11. The CDR3 totals 15 residues. CDR1 and CDR2 from the germline V gene are MNHEY and SVGAGI.

This chain joins TRBV5-4 and TRBJ1-1, with D perhaps TRBD1 (6 bases). Trimming pared 4 bases from V and 5 bases from J, leaving 15 bases between. Germline values: CDR1 SGHNT, CDR2 YYREEE (reference sequence). This CDR3 is built from 14 residues. The CDR3 sequence is CASSRSQGGTEAFF. The CDR3 DNA is TGTGCCAGCAGCCGGAGCCAAGGGGGGACTGAAGCTTTCTTT.

The V call is TRBV7-8, the J call TRBJ1-2, with D tentatively TRBD1 (5 bases). Germline lookup yields CDR1 SGHVS and CDR2 FQNEAQ. The V end was cut by 5 bases, the J end by 8 bases, with 15 bases between. This CDR3 region has 13 residues. The CDR3 nucleotides read TGTGCCAGCAGCATAATGGGAAGGGGCGGCTACACCTTC. Translated: CASSIMGRGGYTF.

The rearrangement uses TRBV12-5 and TRBJ2-3; D is perhaps TRBD2 (7 bases). Germline values: CDR1 LGHNT, CDR2 FRNRAP. The V end was cut by 3 bases, the J end by 2 bases, with 9 bases between. This CDR3 contains 14 residues. The CDR3: CASGFRGATDTQYF. CDR3 DNA: TGTGCTAGTGGTTTCCGGGGGGCCACAGATACGCAGTATTTT. The full variable domain, in which reference TRBV12-5 and TRBJ2-3 provide the parts outside the CDR3, is DARVTQTPRHKVTEMGQEVTMRCQPILGHNTVFWYRQTMMQGLELLAYFRNRAPLDDSGMPKDRFSAEMPDATLATLKIQPSEPRDSAVYFCASGFRGATDTQYFGPGTRLTVL.

This chain connects TRBV2 to TRBJ2-3, with 8 bases fitting TRBD1. This CDR3 is built from 16 residues. CDR1 and CDR2 from the germline V gene are SNHLY and FYNNEI. V trimming: 1 base; J trimming: 3 bases; junction bases outside the gene matches: 6. The CDR3 coding sequence is TGTGCCAGCAGTGAAGGTACAGGGGGTCAAACAGATACGCAGTATTTT. Encoded protein: CASSEGTGGQTDTQYF. Full variable domain (outside the CDR3, taken from reference TRBV2 and TRBJ2-3): EPEVTQTPSHQVTQMGQEVILRCVPISNHLYFYWYRQILGQKVEFLVSFYNNEISEKSEIFDDQFSVERPDGSNFTLKIRSTKLEDSAMYFCASSEGTGGQTDTQYFGPGTRLTVL.

This chain connects TRBV7-6 to TRBJ2-3; D unresolved. Germline CDR1 is SGHVS and CDR2 is FNYEAQ. The V and J ends lost 1 base and 1 base respectively, with 6 bases between them. The CDR3 covers 14 residues. As DNA, the CDR3 is TGTGCCAGCAGCTTAGGGTGGGGCACAGATACGCAGTATTTT. As protein: CASSLGWGTDTQYF.